A selection of T cell receptor beta chains follows, all from one sample in a study of T cell responses to AZD1222 COVID-19 vaccine. Clones were read by immunoSEQ multiplex PCR, and TCRdb kept only the in-frame ones, dropping some. This sample has approximately 85,000 clones, with around 86% found just once. Sequenced here: peripheral blood, sampled on day 0 of AZD1222 vaccination. These receptors came from an adult in good health. The CDR3 runs from the conserved cysteine through the conserved F or W. A D gene is named only where the DNA matches it firmly. The listing skips clone size in some rows; elsewhere it reads once, few, many or a size class.

>TRBV4-1|-|-|TRBJ1-4
CASRYDRSTNEKLFF
TGCGCCAGCAGATACGACAGGTCAACTAATGAAAAACTGTTTTTT
>TRBV27|-|-|TRBJ2-7
CASGFSRSEQYF
TGTGCCAGCGGTTTTTCTCGGAGCGAGCAGTACTTC
>TRBV19|-|-|TRBJ1-1
CASSRDRRENTEAFF
TGTGCCAGTAGTAGAGACCGCCGGGAGAACACTGAAGCTTTCTTT
>TRBV19|-|-|TRBJ2-7
CASSIEGRTSSYEQYF
TGTGCCAGTAGTATAGAGGGCAGGACGAGCTCCTACGAGCAGTACTTC
>TRBV24-1|TRBD1|-|TRBJ1-3
CATSARDDRAADTIYF
TGTGCCACCAGTGCCCGGGACGACAGGGCAGCTGACACCATATATTTT
>TRBV19|-|-|TRBJ2-2
CASSVLLGHGELFF
TGTGCCAGTAGTGTACTCCTTGGCCACGGGGAGCTGTTTTTT
>TRBV5-6|TRBD2|once|TRBJ2-7
CASSLYGRAWLEQYF
TGTGCCAGCAGCTTGTACGGGAGGGCCTGGCTCGAGCAGTACTTC
>TRBV14|TRBD2|-|TRBJ2-3
CASSQNKREAQYF
TGTGCCAGCAGCCAGAACAAGCGGGAGGCGCAGTATTTT
>TRBV2|-|-|TRBJ2-2
CASSEEKITNTGELFF
TGTGCCAGCAGTGAAGAGAAAATTACGAACACCGGGGAGCTGTTTTTT
>TRBV11-1|-|-|TRBJ1-1
CASSLGGAGEAFF
TGTGCCAGCAGCCTCGGAGGCGCTGGAGAAGCTTTCTTT
>TRBV18|TRBD1|-|TRBJ2-1
CASSSTTGGSYNEQFF
TGTGCCAGCTCATCGACGACAGGGGGCTCCTACAATGAGCAGTTCTTC
>TRBV19|-|-|TRBJ1-3
CASSPQTRSGNTIYF
TGTGCCAGTAGTCCGCAGACACGCTCTGGAAACACCATATATTTT
>TRBV29-1|-|once|TRBJ1-4
CSVGYSEWRLGQYGEKLFF
TGCAGCGTTGGATATTCGGAATGGAGGTTAGGCCAATATGGTGAAAAACTGTTTTTT
>TRBV3-1/TRBV3-2|-|-|TRBJ1-5
CASSHGSNSNQPQHF
TGTGCCAGCAGCCACGGGTCAAATAGCAATCAGCCCCAGCATTTT
>TRBV5-4|-|few|TRBJ1-1
CASSLVGGEAEAFF
TGTGCCAGCAGCTTGGTGGGGGGCGAGGCTGAAGCTTTCTTT
>TRBV15|-|-|TRBJ1-3
CATSREDSGNTIYF
TGTGCCACCAGCAGAGAAGACTCTGGAAACACCATATATTTT
>TRBV3-1/TRBV3-2|-|-|TRBJ1-6
CASSQVDRGNSPLHF
TGTGCCAGCAGCCAAGTCGACAGAGGAAATTCACCCCTCCACTTT
>TRBV5-6|TRBD1|few|TRBJ1-3
CASSLSRGQVIGNTIYF
TGTGCCAGCAGCTTGAGTCGGGGACAGGTCATAGGAAACACCATATATTTT
>TRBV10-1|TRBD1|few|TRBJ2-7
CASSGTGQSNYEQYF
TGCGCCAGCAGTGGGACAGGCCAATCCAACTACGAGCAGTACTTC
>TRBV3-1/TRBV3-2|TRBD1|-|TRBJ1-4
CASSKSQGAGGKLFF
TGTGCCAGCAGCAAATCACAGGGGGCGGGTGGAAAACTGTTTTTT
>TRBV30|-|-|TRBJ2-2
CAWSGTAGADTGELFF
TGTGCCTGGAGTGGGACTGCGGGGGCCGACACCGGGGAGCTGTTTTTT
>TRBV18|-|-|TRBJ2-7
CASSPWASDYEQYF
TGTGCCAGCTCACCGTGGGCATCAGACTACGAGCAGTACTTC
>TRBV5-1|TRBD2|-|TRBJ2-1
CASSLSSGSDNEQFF
TGCGCCAGCAGCTTGTCCAGCGGGAGCGACAATGAGCAGTTCTTC
>TRBV7-6|TRBD1|few|TRBJ1-1
CASSLETGGSAMNTEAFF
TGTGCCAGCAGCTTAGAGACAGGGGGCTCGGCTATGAACACTGAAGCTTTCTTT
>TRBV4-1|TRBD2|-|TRBJ2-1
CASSQVSGRGYNEQFF
TGCGCCAGCAGCCAAGTTAGCGGGAGAGGATACAATGAGCAGTTCTTC
>TRBV29-1|TRBD1|once|TRBJ2-1
CSVAAGTGSNEQFF
TGCAGCGTCGCTGCTGGGACAGGGTCCAATGAGCAGTTCTTC
>TRBV5-6|TRBD1|-|TRBJ2-7
CASSLRGTGNVQYF
TGTGCCAGCAGCTTAAGGGGGACAGGGAATGTGCAGTACTTC
>TRBV6-2/TRBV6-3|-|-|TRBJ2-5
CASSSGDLQETQYF
TGTGCCAGCAGTAGTGGCGACCTACAAGAGACCCAGTACTTC
>TRBV7-8|-|-|TRBJ2-5
CASSLGGDWRETQYF
TGTGCCAGCAGCTTAGGAGGGGACTGGAGGGAGACCCAGTACTTC
>TRBV19|-|-|TRBJ1-3
CASSMLRGGNSGNTIYF
TGTGCCAGTAGTATGCTTCGTGGGGGGAACTCTGGAAACACCATATATTTT
>TRBV6-4|-|-|TRBJ1-2
CASSPQGNGYGYTF
TGTGCCAGCAGCCCACAGGGAAACGGCTATGGCTACACCTTC
>TRBV14|-|few|TRBJ1-4
CASSPEWGRGYATNEKLFF
TGTGCCAGCAGCCCTGAATGGGGCAGGGGATATGCAACTAATGAAAAACTGTTTTTT
>TRBV2|-|-|TRBJ1-2
CASSDSGSYGYTF
TGTGCCAGCAGTGACTCGGGTAGCTATGGCTACACCTTC
>TRBV29-1|-|-|TRBJ2-3
CSVRTAGFADTQYF
TGCAGCGTTCGGACGGCGGGATTCGCAGATACGCAGTATTTT
>TRBV12-3/TRBV12-4|-|-|TRBJ2-5
CASSTGNQETQYF
TGTGCCAGCAGTACCGGGAACCAAGAGACCCAGTACTTC
>TRBV2|-|-|TRBJ1-5
CASSGASGRGQPQHF
TGTGCCAGCAGTGGGGCCTCAGGGAGAGGCCAGCCCCAGCATTTT
>TRBV19|-|-|TRBJ1-1
CASRQGLDTEAFF
TGTGCCAGTAGGCAGGGGCTGGACACTGAAGCTTTCTTT